Listed below are T cell receptor beta chains from one sample, sequenced in a study of shared clonotypes between healthy human individuals. Sequenced by immunoSEQ multiplex PCR; TCRdb stores in-frame clones only, minus some. The profile shows approximately 320,000 clones, roughly 70% of them singletons. The sequenced sample was memory CD4+ T cells sorted from blood. Source of these receptors: a man aged 25-40 years in good health. The CDR3 runs from the conserved cysteine through the conserved F or W. Fields, in order: J gene, clone size, D gene, V gene, CDR3 protein, CDR3 DNA. The D gene is left open where the match is weak. Expanded clones get a size class; other rows say once, few or many, or leave the size out.

>TRBJ2-1|.|TRBD2|TRBV7-9
CASSTPGGRVVNEQFF
TGTGCCAGCAGCACGCCGGGAGGGCGAGTCGTGAATGAGCAGTTCTTC
>TRBJ2-2|.|.|TRBV5-1
CASSPTGTRANTGELFF
TGCGCCAGCAGCCCGACCGGGACCAGAGCGAACACCGGGGAGCTGTTTTTT
>TRBJ1-1|.|.|TRBV9
CASSVDAGRNTEAFF
TGTGCCAGCAGCGTAGATGCAGGGAGGAACACTGAAGCTTTCTTT
>TRBJ2-1|.|.|TRBV6-9
CASRETGSSYNEQFF
TGTGCCAGCAGGGAAACAGGGAGCTCCTACAATGAGCAGTTCTTC
>TRBJ2-7|.|TRBD2|TRBV18
CASSAQRGEQYF
TGTGCCAGCTCAGCCCAGCGGGGAGAGCAGTACTTC
>TRBJ2-1|few|TRBD2|TRBV29-1
CSVGASGIGNEQFF
TGCAGCGTTGGGGCTAGCGGGATTGGCAATGAGCAGTTCTTC
>TRBJ1-2|.|.|TRBV19
CASSIRIGYGYTF
TGTGCCAGTAGTATAAGGATCGGCTATGGCTACACCTTC
>TRBJ1-5|.|TRBD1|TRBV6-1
CATWGQGRNQPQHF
TGTGCCACATGGGGACAGGGTCGGAATCAGCCCCAGCATTTT
>TRBJ2-3|few|.|TRBV9
CASSPGGFYTDTQYF
TGTGCCAGCAGCCCAGGGGGGTTTTACACAGATACGCAGTATTTT
>TRBJ2-3|.|.|TRBV2
CASSDYDTQYF
TGTGCCAGCAGTGATTATGATACGCAGTATTTT
>TRBJ1-2|.|.|TRBV19
CASREQNGYTF
TGTGCCAGTAGAGAACAGAATGGCTACACCTTC
>TRBJ2-7|many|.|TRBV7-9
CASSSKGKYEQYF
TGTGCCAGCAGCTCGAAGGGCAAATACGAGCAGTACTTC
>TRBJ2-7|.|.|TRBV19
CASSTTVVYEQYF
TGTGCCAGTAGTACAACAGTCGTTTACGAGCAGTACTTC
>TRBJ2-1|.|.|TRBV7-8
CASSQYNREQFF
TGTGCCAGCAGCCAATACAACAGGGAGCAGTTCTTC
>TRBJ2-1|.|TRBD2|TRBV19
CASSRGGGRVDEQFF
TGTGCCAGTAGTAGGGGGGGTGGTCGGGTCGATGAGCAGTTCTTC
>TRBJ2-1|many|TRBD2|TRBV5-4
CASSATSGSHNEQFF
TGTGCCAGCAGCGCGACTAGCGGGAGTCACAATGAGCAGTTCTTC
>TRBJ2-7|few|TRBD2|TRBV19
CASSRTSGYEQYF
TGTGCCAGTAGCAGGACTAGCGGCTACGAGCAGTACTTC
>TRBJ2-2|.|TRBD1|TRBV9
CASSVAGGTGELFF
TGTGCCAGCAGCGTAGCAGGGGGCACCGGGGAGCTGTTTTTT
>TRBJ1-5|.|TRBD1|TRBV11-2
CASSLDRGWNQPQHF
TGTGCCAGCAGCTTAGACAGGGGGTGGAATCAGCCCCAGCATTTT
>TRBJ2-6|.|.|TRBV29-1
CSVGIAGANVLTF
TGCAGCGTTGGTATAGCTGGGGCCAACGTCCTGACTTTC
>TRBJ2-3|.|.|TRBV9
CASSVAGVTDTQYF
TGTGCCAGCAGCGTAGCAGGAGTTACAGATACGCAGTATTTT
>TRBJ1-2|.|.|TRBV5-1
CASSLEGGAGGYTF
TGCGCCAGCAGCTTGGAGGGGGGCGCAGGAGGCTACACCTTC
>TRBJ2-7|.|TRBD2|TRBV10-2
CASSDGTSGSSPYEQYF
TGCGCCAGCAGTGATGGGACTAGCGGGAGTAGTCCCTACGAGCAGTACTTC
>TRBJ2-1|.|.|TRBV6-5
CASSWAGLTNEQFF
TGTGCCAGCAGCTGGGCGGGACTTACCAATGAGCAGTTCTTC
>TRBJ2-7|once|TRBD1|TRBV7-9
CASSLGTGAYEQYF
TGTGCCAGCAGCCTTGGGACAGGCGCCTACGAGCAGTACTTC
>TRBJ2-5|.|TRBD2|TRBV5-1
CASSLGTSGTDVETQYF
TGCGCCAGCAGCTTGGGAACTAGCGGGACGGATGTAGAGACCCAGTACTTC
>TRBJ1-5|.|.|TRBV7-2
CASSNRQADSNQPQHF
TGTGCCAGCAGCAATCGACAGGCGGATAGCAATCAGCCCCAGCATTTT
>TRBJ2-3|.|TRBD2|TRBV29-1
CSVEIRLASDTQYF
TGCAGCGTTGAAATCCGACTAGCTTCAGATACGCAGTATTTT
>TRBJ2-1|.|TRBD1|TRBV11-1
CASSLESGRGQNEQFF
TGTGCCAGCAGCTTAGAGTCCGGCAGGGGGCAAAATGAGCAGTTCTTC
>TRBJ2-6|.|.|TRBV11-3
CASSFGLASGANVLTF
TGTGCCAGCAGCTTCGGGTTGGCGTCTGGGGCCAACGTCCTGACTTTC
>TRBJ2-7|few|.|TRBV28
CASSTPGHAPYEQYF
TGTGCCAGCAGTACACCGGGTCATGCCCCATACGAGCAGTACTTC
>TRBJ2-1|.|TRBD2|TRBV4-1
CASSQTTGGLYNEQFF
TGCGCCAGCAGTCAGACCACGGGAGGATTATACAATGAGCAGTTCTTC
>TRBJ2-3|once|TRBD2|TRBV5-1
CASSLLAEITDTQYF
TGCGCCAGCAGCTTGCTAGCGGAGATTACAGATACGCAGTATTTT
>TRBJ2-7|.|.|TRBV28
CASSSGVPYEQYF
TGTGCCAGCAGTTCAGGGGTGCCCTACGAGCAGTACTTC
>TRBJ2-1|.|TRBD2|TRBV7-8
CASSSPGGLVSIDEQFF
TGTGCCAGCAGCTCCCCGGGGGGACTAGTTTCGATCGATGAGCAGTTCTTC
>TRBJ2-1|.|TRBD1|TRBV14
CASSLQGAGKQFF
TGTGCCAGCAGCCTACAGGGGGCGGGGAAGCAGTTCTTC
>TRBJ2-1|.|TRBD2|TRBV6-1
CASSGVAGGLNEQFF
TGTGCCAGCAGTGGTGTAGCGGGAGGGCTAAATGAGCAGTTCTTC
>TRBJ2-5|.|.|TRBV2
CASSQQGGIEETQYF
TGTGCCAGCAGTCAACAGGGGGGGATCGAAGAGACCCAGTACTTC
>TRBJ2-1|.|TRBD2|TRBV29-1
CSVGESGRATEQFF
TGCAGCGTTGGGGAGAGCGGGAGGGCTACTGAGCAGTTCTTC
>TRBJ2-7|.|.|TRBV2
CASSSGDGTYEQYF
TGTGCCAGCAGCTCAGGGGACGGGACCTACGAGCAGTACTTC
>TRBJ2-7|.|TRBD2|TRBV5-6
CASSWTSGNYEQYF
TGTGCCAGCAGCTGGACTAGCGGGAATTACGAGCAGTACTTC
>TRBJ1-4|few|.|TRBV7-2
CASSLDLAREGLFF
TGTGCCAGCAGCTTAGATTTGGCCAGGGAGGGCCTGTTTTTT
>TRBJ1-5|.|.|TRBV28
CASSPTGQPQHF
TGTGCCAGCAGTCCGACGGGGCAGCCCCAGCATTTT
>TRBJ1-2|once|.|TRBV5-1
CASSTGPNYGYTF
TGCGCCAGCAGTACAGGCCCAAACTATGGCTACACCTTC
>TRBJ1-1|once|TRBD1|TRBV11-2
CASSFSRTGVNTEAFF
TGTGCCAGCAGCTTCTCTCGGACAGGGGTGAACACTGAAGCTTTCTTT
>TRBJ2-7|few|.|TRBV6-1
CASSATVYEQYF
TGTGCCAGCAGTGCCACCGTCTACGAGCAGTACTTC
>TRBJ1-3|.|.|TRBV7-9
CASSLTTGSGNTIYF
TGTGCCAGCAGCTTGACGACAGGCTCTGGAAACACCATATATTTT
>TRBJ2-3|few|.|TRBV7-9
CASSPKGPDTQYF
TGTGCCAGCAGCCCAAAAGGTCCAGATACGCAGTATTTT
>TRBJ2-7|many|.|TRBV29-1
CSARSESYEQYF
TGCAGCGCCAGGAGCGAATCCTACGAGCAGTACTTC
>TRBJ2-1|many|TRBD2|TRBV29-1
CSVDSSGVYNEQFF
TGCAGCGTGGATTCTAGCGGGGTATACAATGAGCAGTTCTTC
>TRBJ2-2|.|.|TRBV27
CASRGTLLNTGELFF
TGTGCCAGCAGAGGGACTTTATTGAACACCGGGGAGCTGTTTTTT
>TRBJ2-7|.|.|TRBV18
CASSPSQDLEQYF
TGTGCCAGCTCACCATCCCAAGACCTTGAGCAGTACTTC